The 17 T cell receptor beta chains given below trace back to one sample, sequenced in a study of cytomegalovirus exposure and HLA in healthy donors. Primers included in the PCR were 60 Vbeta and 13 Jbeta primers. Repertoires were generated with immunoSEQ multiplex PCR, while TCRdb's copy carries only in-frame clones and drops some. Among roughly 150,000 clones, around four fifths were seen once, and the ten largest hold approximately 2.1%. Sample: PBMCs. Source of these receptors: a woman aged 18-29 years in good health and CMV-seronegative.

The chain is built from TRBV28 and TRBJ2-7; tentatively, D is TRBD1 (6 bases). V was cut by 4 bases and J by 6 bases, with 13 bases left in between. The germline V gene encodes CDR1 MDHEN and CDR2 SYDVKM. The CDR3 spans 13 residues. The DNA for the CDR3 is TGTGCCAGCAGTTACGGGACAACGAGCGAGCAGTACTTC. Its translation is CASSYGTTSEQYF.

The chain combines TRBV28 with TRBJ1-1; 9 bases agree with TRBD1. Germline loops: CDR1 MDHEN, CDR2 SYDVKM. V was clipped by 4 bases and J by 5 bases; unmatched bases: 11. The CDR3 extends over 16 amino acids. The CDR3 loop is CASSSPHRGLETEAFF. Written as DNA, the CDR3 is TGTGCCAGCAGTTCCCCACACAGGGGGCTCGAGACTGAAGCTTTCTTT.

The V call is TRBV5-1, the J call TRBJ2-3; TRBD2 agrees at 8 bases. Germline trimming cut 1 base from V and 3 bases from J; bases unmatched to any gene: 10. The germline V gene encodes CDR1 SGHRS and CDR2 YFSETQ. CDR3 length equals 17 residues. CDR3 coding DNA: TGCGCCAGCAGCTTGATAGCGGGGTCGGGTAGGACAGATACGCAGTATTTT. Amino acids: CASSLIAGSGRTDTQYF.

V usage is TRBV2 and J usage is TRBJ2-3, with D perhaps TRBD2 (6 bases). In germline, CDR1 is SNHLY, CDR2 FYNNEI. The CDR3 runs to 13 residues. V was pared by 8 bases and J by 5 bases, with 14 bases between. In DNA, the CDR3 is TGTGCCAGCGGCGGGATGGAAGTAGATACGCAGTATTTT. It translates to CASGGMEVDTQYF.

CDR3 sequence reads: CASSLLGQGVRTEAFF. In nucleotides, the CDR3 is TGTGCCAGCAGCTTGCTGGGACAGGGTGTTCGAACTGAAGCTTTCTTT. The V call is TRBV5-6, the J call TRBJ1-1, with TRBD1 matching 9 bases. The germline V gene encodes CDR1 SGHDT and CDR2 YYEEEE. This CDR3 comprises 16 residues. The V segment lost 1 base and the J segment 5 bases; nucleotides outside the gene matches: 9.

The rearrangement joins TRBV5-6 to TRBJ1-1; no clear D. Germline CDR1 reads SGHDT; CDR2 reads YYEEEE. CDR3 length: 13 amino acids. Trimming stripped 2 bases from V and 11 bases from J, with 16 bases between. CDR3 DNA: TGTGCCAGCAGCTTCTTTCAGGTTGCTCTGGCTTTCTTT. Protein sequence: CASSFFQVALAFF.

The chain couples TRBV4-2 to TRBJ2-7, with 9 positions matching TRBD2. From germline, CDR1 is LGHNA and CDR2 YNFKEQ. With 0 bases clipped from V and 6 bases from J, the junction kept 6 bases outside the gene matches. This CDR3 spans 15 amino acids. CDR3 residues: CASSQDPGLAREQYF. CDR3 in DNA: TGTGCCAGCAGCCAAGACCCGGGACTAGCTCGCGAGCAGTACTTC.

CDR3 DNA sequence: TGTGCCAGCAGTTTACATGGGACAGGTTCTGGCGAGCAGTACTTC. Protein product: CASSLHGTGSGEQYF. This sequence joins TRBV28 and TRBJ2-7; 8 bases are a match to TRBD1. The germline V gene encodes CDR1 MDHEN and CDR2 SYDVKM. The CDR3 sequence is 15 residues long. Trimming removed 2 bases from V and 6 bases from J; junction bases left unmatched: 9.

Details on this clone: The same CDR3 can be traced to other DNA sequences in this sample. The chain employs TRBV7-9 and TRBJ2-7; 9 bases line up with TRBD1. J was trimmed by 2 bases and V by 6 bases; bases with no gene match: 8. The CDR3 loop spans 15 amino acids. Germline V CDR1 and CDR2: SEHNR, FQNEAQ (reference sequence). The CDR3 here is CASSSTGTGPYEQYF. The CDR3 region has the DNA TGTGCCAGCAGTTCAACCGGGACAGGGCCCTACGAGCAGTACTTC.

The chain couples TRBV10-3 to TRBJ1-5, with TRBD1 matching over 8 bases. There are 16 residues in the CDR3. Germline V gene lookup returns CDR1 ENHRY and CDR2 SYGVKD. After removal of 4 bases from V and 3 bases from J, the junction contained 8 bases not matched to a gene. Written as DNA, the CDR3 is TGTGCCATCAGTGTCAGTGACAGGGGAATCAATCAGCCCCAGCATTTT. It yields the protein CAISVSDRGINQPQHF.

In the case of this clone: Germline and junction disagree at one end, which may indicate a read error. This sequence joins TRBV7-9 and TRBJ2-7, with TRBD1 matching 12 bases. CDR1 is SEHNR, CDR2 FQNEAQ, per germline (reference sequence). This CDR3 has 17 residues. CDR3 DNA sequence: TGTTCCAGCAGCTTAACCCCCGGGACAGGGGGCATCTACGAGCAGTACTTC. Translation gives CSSSLTPGTGGIYEQYF.

The chain carries TRBV5-8 and TRBJ1-4; tentatively, D is TRBD1 (6 bases). The V end was cut by 2 bases, the J end by 7 bases, with 15 bases between. Germline loops: CDR1 SGHTS, CDR2 YDEGEE. The CDR3 totals 15 residues. In DNA form, the CDR3 reads TGTGCCAGCAGCTTAGGATACCGAGGGGGTGAAAAACTGTTTTTT. This translates into CASSLGYRGGEKLFF.

This chain connects TRBV27 to TRBJ2-3; D remains ambiguous. Per the germline V gene, CDR1 is MNHEY and CDR2 is SMNVEV (reference sequence). Trimming shortened V by 1 base and J by 1 base, and 3 bases separated the two germline ends. The CDR3 sequence is 13 residues long. Written as DNA, the CDR3 is TGTGCCAGCAGTTTATTAGGCACAGATACGCAGTATTTT. Translated: CASSLLGTDTQYF.

This clone was counted once. The chain carries TRBV6-1 and TRBJ2-3; 11 bases align to TRBD2. Unmatched junction bases numbered 5, after V lost 10 bases and J lost 2 bases. The germline gives CDR1 MNHNS, CDR2 SASEGT. CDR3 length equals 14 residues. The CDR3 DNA reads as TGTGCCACGGTAGCGGGGGGGTACACAGATACGCAGTATTTT. This translates into CATVAGGYTDTQYF.

The DNA of the CDR3 is TGTGCCTGGAGTCAGGGGACAGGGGGTGAAAAACTGTTTTTT. It yields the protein CAWSQGTGGEKLFF. V usage is TRBV30 and J usage is TRBJ1-4; 11 nucleotides line up with TRBD1. V dropped 2 bases and J dropped 7; count of bases not matched to a gene: 3. Germline CDR1 and CDR2: GTSNPN and SVGIG (reference sequence). The CDR3 runs to 14 residues.

The V gene is TRBV10-3, the J gene TRBJ1-1; D uncertain. V lost 9 bases and J lost 1, with 6 bases in between. Germline assignment: CDR1 ENHRY and CDR2 SYGVKD. This CDR3 spans 11 amino acids. The CDR3 DNA reads as TGTGCCATAAGACAGAACACTGAAGCTTTCTTT. This sequence encodes CAIRQNTEAFF.

The chain couples TRBV25-1 to TRBJ1-2; 7 bases are shared with TRBD1. The V and J ends lost 6 bases and 3 bases, in that order; junction bases with no gene match: 10. Germline CDR1 reads MGHDK; CDR2 reads SYGVNS. CDR3 length: 15 residues. CDR3 bases: TGTGCCAGCAGATCCGAGGGGGCGGCGGACTATGGCTACACCTTC. Its protein is CASRSEGAADYGYTF.